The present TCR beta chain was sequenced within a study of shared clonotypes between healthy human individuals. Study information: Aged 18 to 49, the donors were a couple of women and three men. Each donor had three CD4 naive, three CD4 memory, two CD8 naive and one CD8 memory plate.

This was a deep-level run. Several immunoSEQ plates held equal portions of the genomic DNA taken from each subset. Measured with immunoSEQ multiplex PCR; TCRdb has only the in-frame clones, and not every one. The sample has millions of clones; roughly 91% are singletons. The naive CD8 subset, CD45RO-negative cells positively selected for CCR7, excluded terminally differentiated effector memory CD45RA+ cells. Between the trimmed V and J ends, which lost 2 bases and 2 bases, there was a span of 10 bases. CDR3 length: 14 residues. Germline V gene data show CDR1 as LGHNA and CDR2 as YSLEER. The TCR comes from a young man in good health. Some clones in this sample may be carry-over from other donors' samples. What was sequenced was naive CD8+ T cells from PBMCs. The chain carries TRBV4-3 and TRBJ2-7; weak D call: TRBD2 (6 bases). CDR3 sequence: CASSQTLAPYEQYF. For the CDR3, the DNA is TGCGCCAGCAGCCAAACGCTAGCGCCCTACGAGCAGTACTTC.